These 27 T cell receptor beta chains were sequenced from one sample in a study of blood T cell repertoires in COVID-19 (dated by TCRdb to the early 2020s). Library preparation used the immunoSEQ multiplex PCR assay. TCRdb provides this immuneACCESS table in a form limited to in-frame rearrangements. Some clones are lacking; in checked studies, under half of them reflect an unresolved V gene, and why the rest are absent is not known. The sample table lists approximately 300,000 clones, approximately 84% of them with a count of one. The ten largest clonotypes hold 3.5% to 4.5% of the sample. Input material: PBMCs or T cells enriched from blood (not recorded which). The receptors originated from a man aged 30 to 45 who had recovered from COVID-19.

The chain combines TRBV30 with TRBJ1-5; D perhaps matches TRBD1 (5 bases). Germline-derived CDR1 and CDR2 are GTSNPN and SVGIG (reference sequence). The CDR3 is made up of 13 amino acids. The V end lost 0 bases, the J end lost 6 bases, and 9 bases lay between the germline ends. Here the CDR3 DNA reads TGTGCCTGGAGTGTAGGACAAACTCAGCCCCAGCATTTT. The encoded protein is CAWSVGQTQPQHF.

V usage is TRBV18 and J usage is TRBJ1-6; 7 bases match TRBD1. The germline gives CDR1 KGHSH, CDR2 LQKENI. The length of the CDR3 is 14 residues. V was clipped by 2 bases and J by 7 bases; unmatched bases: 2. The CDR3 region is CASSPEQGNSPLHF. The CDR3 region has the DNA TGTGCCAGCTCACCAGAACAGGGGAATTCACCCCTCCACTTT.

The chain is built from TRBV4-1 and TRBJ1-2, with 10 bases aligning to TRBD1. The V gene's germline CDR1 is MGHRA and CDR2 YSYEKL. This CDR3 comprises 16 residues. With V trimmed by 3 bases and J by 2 bases, 6 bases remained unmatched. The CDR3 spells CASSHPDRGSNYGYTF. The DNA for the CDR3 is TGCGCCAGCAGCCACCCGGACAGGGGGTCCAACTATGGCTACACCTTC.

The chain employs TRBV5-6 and TRBJ1-5, with TRBD1 identical over 7 bases. V lost 0 bases, J lost 3 bases, and 12 bases stayed unmatched. This CDR3 region has 18 residues. Germline assignment: CDR1 SGHDT and CDR2 YYEEEE. CDR3 DNA: TGTGCCAGCAGCTTGGCCAGGCTTAACAGGGGACTCAATCAGCCCCAGCATTTT. It yields the protein CASSLARLNRGLNQPQHF.

This clone turned up a few times. The CDR3 DNA reads as TGTGCCAGCAGTGTCATAGCGGGGGAACAAGAGACCCAGTACTTC. This encodes CASSVIAGEQETQYF. This chain connects TRBV6-4 to TRBJ2-5, with TRBD2 identical over 9 bases. CDR1 and CDR2 (germline): MRHNA, SNTAGT. This CDR3 has 15 residues. Trimming at V came to 4 bases and at J to 2 bases, leaving 5 bases not matched to a gene.

This clone was picked up a small number of times. The chain is built from TRBV5-6 and TRBJ2-7; the D is unclear. The V end was cut by 0 bases, the J end by 0 bases, with 13 bases between. Germline V gene sequence: CDR1 SGHDT, CDR2 YYEEEE. This CDR3 has 16 residues. CDR3 DNA sequence: TGTGCCAGCAGCTTGGACAAGATATGGAGCTCCTACGAGCAGTACTTC. Amino acid sequence: CASSLDKIWSSYEQYF. Full variable domain (remainder filled in from reference TRBV5-6 and TRBJ2-7): DAGVTQSPTHLIKTRGQQVTLRCSPKSGHDTVSWYQQALGQGPQFIFQYYEEEERQRGNFPDRFSGHQFPNYSSELNVNALLLGDSALYLCASSLDKIWSSYEQYFGPGTRLTVT.

This clone came up a few times. J is TRBJ1-1 and V is TRBV19; 8 nucleotides match TRBD1. The ends lost 3 bases at V and 5 bases at J; junction bases unmatched: 2. The CDR3 sequence is 13 residues long. CDR1 is LNHDA and CDR2 is SQIVND in the germline V gene (reference sequence). The CDR3 protein is CASSIDRGTEAFF. CDR3 in DNA: TGTGCCAGTAGTATCGACAGGGGAACTGAAGCTTTCTTT.

The J gene is TRBJ2-5, the V gene TRBV4-1; D is ambiguous. Germline CDR1 MGHRA, CDR2 YSYEKL. This CDR3 is built from 13 residues. V dropped 1 base and J dropped 4 bases, with 7 bases sitting between them. The CDR3 reads CASSQGPSETQYF. The CDR3, as DNA: TGCGCCAGCAGCCAAGGGCCTTCAGAGACCCAGTACTTC.

The chain joins TRBV5-4 to TRBJ1-2; TRBD1 aligns across 7 bases. The germline gives CDR1 SGHNT, CDR2 YYREEE (reference sequence). The V gene end was trimmed by 1 base and the J gene end by 3 bases; junction bases not matched to a gene: 12. This CDR3 spans 17 amino acids. CDR3 bases: TGTGCCAGCAGCTTGTGGAGACAGGGCTTCGCGGACTATGGCTACACCTTC. Translation gives CASSLWRQGFADYGYTF. The entire variable domain, with the rest obtained from reference TRBV5-4 and TRBJ1-2, is as follows: ETGVTQSPTHLIKTRGQQVTLRCSSQSGHNTVSWYQQALGQGPQFIFQYYREEENGRGNFPPRFSGLQFPNYSSELNVNALELDDSALYLCASSLWRQGFADYGYTFGSGTRLTVV.

This clone was detected once. The chain combines TRBV4-2 with TRBJ1-2, with D maybe TRBD1 (6 bases). With 3 bases removed from V and 6 bases from J, the gap between germline ends came to 14 bases. CDR1 and CDR2 (germline): LGHNA, YNFKEQ. The CDR3 runs to 14 residues. Here the CDR3 DNA reads TGTGCCAGCAGCCAGGACGGCCCAGGGGATGGCTACACCTTC. As protein: CASSQDGPGDGYTF.

The chain joins TRBV5-1 to TRBJ1-4; D might be TRBD1 (5 bases). V was cut by 0 bases and J by 8 bases, with 11 bases left in between. The CDR3 is 14 amino acids. Germline CDR1 and CDR2: SGHRS and YFSETQ. The CDR3 reads CASSLVQGNEKLFF. CDR3 in DNA: TGCGCCAGCAGCTTGGTTCAGGGTAACGAAAAACTGTTTTTT.

This clone was found once. The genes are TRBV6-1 and TRBJ2-7, with 12 bases lining up with TRBD1. Per the germline V gene, CDR1 is MNHNS and CDR2 is SASEGT. This CDR3 region has 16 residues. Losses at the gene ends were 2 bases for V and 4 bases for J; bases not matched to a gene: 6. CDR3 DNA sequence: TGTGCCAGCAGTGAATGGGGACAGGGGGCGGGGTACGAGCAGTACTTC. Encoded protein: CASSEWGQGAGYEQYF.

The rearrangement joins TRBV4-1 to TRBJ1-1; D is uncertain. The germline V and J ends were trimmed by 0 bases and 0 bases, with 14 bases remaining between them. Germline values: CDR1 MGHRA, CDR2 YSYEKL. The length of the CDR3 is 17 residues. The CDR3 is CASSQDRGQTMNTEAFF. The CDR3, as DNA: TGCGCCAGCAGCCAAGATCGCGGGCAGACAATGAACACTGAAGCTTTCTTT.

The chain has TRBV11-3 and TRBJ2-5, with D unclear. Germline loops: CDR1 SGHNT, CDR2 YENEEA. This CDR3 is 12 amino acids long. V lost 8 bases and J 0 bases, leaving 7 bases between the germline ends. The CDR3 DNA follows: TGTGCCAGCCGAGGATACCAAGAGACCCAGTACTTC. Translation: CASRGYQETQYF.

The chain recombines TRBV2 with TRBJ2-5; 9 positions match TRBD1. The CDR3 has 14 amino acids. The junction had 4 bases not matched to a gene; V was cut back by 6 bases and J by 2 bases. Germline CDR1 reads SNHLY; CDR2 reads FYNNEI. CDR3 DNA sequence: TGTGCCAGCAGCCCCGGGACAGGGCAAGAGACCCAGTACTTC. Protein product: CASSPGTGQETQYF.

The CDR3 nucleotides are TGTGCCAGCAGCTACGACAGCTATGGCTACACCTTC. This gives the protein CASSYDSYGYTF. This chain joins TRBV7-9 and TRBJ1-2; maybe TRBD1 (5 bases). Looked up from germline, CDR1 is SEHNR and CDR2 is FQNEAQ (reference sequence). Trimming stripped 4 bases from V and 4 bases from J, with 7 bases between. The CDR3 is 12 amino acids.

The chain is built from TRBV19 and TRBJ1-6, with D unresolved. The CDR3 contains 12 residues. Germline V CDR1 and CDR2: LNHDA, SQIVND (reference sequence). V lost 4 bases and J lost 8, with 6 bases in between. DNA of the CDR3: TGTGCCAGTAGTACCAGTGATTCACCCCTCCACTTT. Its translation is CASSTSDSPLHF.

The genes are TRBV6-1 and TRBJ2-3, with 9 bases fitting TRBD1. Trimming removed 2 bases from V and 6 bases from J; junction bases left unmatched: 18. Germline V gives CDR1 MNHNS, CDR2 SASEGT. The CDR3 consists of 19 residues. The CDR3 protein is CASSERGTGLGVGGDTQYF. CDR3 nucleotides: TGTGCCAGCAGTGAACGCGGGACAGGGCTTGGAGTGGGGGGGGATACGCAGTATTTT.

The V call is TRBV5-1, the J call TRBJ2-3, with TRBD1 identical over 9 bases. V was clipped by 4 bases and J by 6 bases; unmatched bases: 0. The CDR3 spans 12 residues. The germline V gene encodes CDR1 SGHRS and CDR2 YFSETQ. DNA of the CDR3: TGCGCCAGCAGCGGACAGGGGGATACGCAGTATTTT. Residues: CASSGQGDTQYF. Full variable domain (outside the CDR3, taken from reference TRBV5-1 and TRBJ2-3): KAGVTQTPRYLIKTRGQQVTLSCSPISGHRSVSWYQQTPGQGLQFLFEYFSETQRNKGNFPGRFSGRQFSNSRSEMNVSTLELGDSALYLCASSGQGDTQYFGPGTRLTVL.

The V call is TRBV7-2, the J call TRBJ1-1, with D possibly being TRBD1 (5 bases). Germline V gives CDR1 SGHTA, CDR2 FQGNSA. V lost 8 bases, J lost 4 bases, and 14 bases lay in between. This CDR3 has 13 amino acids. CDR3 in amino acids: CASVRGVGTEAFF. In DNA form, the CDR3 reads TGTGCCAGCGTCCGGGGGGTCGGCACTGAAGCTTTCTTT.

The chain recombines TRBV18 with TRBJ1-1; TRBD1 agrees at 7 bases. The germline V gene has CDR1 KGHSH and CDR2 LQKENI. CDR3 length: 16 amino acids. With V trimmed by 2 bases and J by 4 bases, 10 bases remained unmatched. This CDR3 is CASSPDRVAGGTEAFF. The CDR3 DNA is TGTGCCAGCTCACCAGACAGGGTGGCGGGAGGCACTGAAGCTTTCTTT.

The gene calls are TRBV2 and TRBJ1-5, with TRBD1 matching 9 bases. After removal of 4 bases from V and 1 base from J, the junction contained 2 bases not matched to a gene. The CDR3 loop spans 15 amino acids. Looked up from germline, CDR1 is SNHLY and CDR2 is FYNNEI. The chain's CDR3 is CASSGDRASNQPQHF. As DNA, the CDR3 is TGTGCCAGCAGTGGGGACAGGGCCAGCAATCAGCCCCAGCATTTT.

The chain employs TRBV2 and TRBJ1-6; 9 nucleotides line up with TRBD1. Looked up from germline, CDR1 is SNHLY and CDR2 is FYNNEI. V was clipped by 1 base and J by 4 bases; unmatched bases: 2. This CDR3 comprises 16 residues. CDR3 sequence (DNA): TGTGCCAGCAGTGAAGGGACAGGGGCATATAATTCACCCCTCCACTTT. Encoded protein: CASSEGTGAYNSPLHF.

In this sample, this clone turned up once. The gene calls are TRBV5-8 and TRBJ2-7, with 11 bases that match TRBD1. With 3 bases clipped from V and 0 bases from J, the junction kept 2 bases outside the gene matches. The CDR3 is 15 residues long. Germline loops: CDR1 SGHTS, CDR2 YDEGEE. The CDR3 is CASSYGTGGSYEQYF. The DNA of the CDR3 is TGTGCCAGCAGCTACGGGACAGGGGGCTCCTACGAGCAGTACTTC.

V usage is TRBV4-1 and J usage is TRBJ2-1; 7 bases map to TRBD2. CDR1 and CDR2 (germline): MGHRA, YSYEKL. This CDR3 spans 16 amino acids. Unmatched junction bases numbered 13, after V lost 3 bases and J lost 8 bases. The CDR3 protein is CASSQGREWGNYEQFF. In DNA form, the CDR3 reads TGCGCCAGCAGCCAGGGGCGGGAGTGGGGCAATTATGAGCAGTTCTTC.

V gene TRBV30 combines with J gene TRBJ1-1; 8 nucleotides agree with TRBD1. There are 15 residues in the CDR3. The junction had 7 bases not matched to a gene; V was cut back by 2 bases and J by 2 bases. Germline CDR1 GTSNPN, CDR2 SVGIG (reference sequence). CDR3 sequence: CAWSLGQGVNTEAFF. The CDR3 DNA reads as TGTGCCTGGAGTCTTGGACAGGGAGTCAACACTGAAGCTTTCTTT.

This clone was seen once. The chain combines TRBV6-1 with TRBJ2-2; 10 bases match TRBD2. V was clipped by 0 bases and J by 4 bases; unmatched bases: 11. The CDR3 has 19 amino acids. Germline loops: CDR1 MNHNS, CDR2 SASEGT. CDR3 DNA: TGTGCCAGCAGTGAAGCAGGCCAGCGGGGGGGCCGGTTCACCGGGGAGCTGTTTTTT. This sequence encodes CASSEAGQRGGRFTGELFF.